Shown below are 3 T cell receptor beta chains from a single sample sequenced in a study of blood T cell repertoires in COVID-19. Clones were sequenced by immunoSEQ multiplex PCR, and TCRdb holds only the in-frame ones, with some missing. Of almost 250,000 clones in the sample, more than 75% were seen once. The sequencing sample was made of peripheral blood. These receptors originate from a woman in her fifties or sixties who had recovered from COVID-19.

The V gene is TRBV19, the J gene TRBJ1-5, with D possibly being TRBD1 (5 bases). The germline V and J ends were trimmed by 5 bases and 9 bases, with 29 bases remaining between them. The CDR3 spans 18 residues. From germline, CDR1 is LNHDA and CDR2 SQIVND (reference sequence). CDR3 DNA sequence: TGTGCCAGTAGTTTTGCGGGGGATTCAAGCTACATAATCTTGCCCCAGCATTTT. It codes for CASSFAGDSSYIILPQHF.

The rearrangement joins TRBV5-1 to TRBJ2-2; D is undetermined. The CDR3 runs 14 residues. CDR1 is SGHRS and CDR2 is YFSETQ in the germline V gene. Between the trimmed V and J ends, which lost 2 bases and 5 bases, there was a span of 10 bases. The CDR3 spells CASSFEVSTGELFF. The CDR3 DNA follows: TGCGCCAGCAGCTTTGAGGTGTCAACCGGGGAGCTGTTTTTT.

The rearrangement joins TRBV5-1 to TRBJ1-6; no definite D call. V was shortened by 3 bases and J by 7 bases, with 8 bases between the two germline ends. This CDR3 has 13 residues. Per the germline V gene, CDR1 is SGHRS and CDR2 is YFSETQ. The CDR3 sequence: CASSSRMNSPLHF. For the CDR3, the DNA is TGCGCCAGCAGCTCTCGTATGAATTCACCCCTCCACTTT.